Presented here are 19 T cell receptor beta chains from one specimen sequenced in a study of T cells in placental villitis. These receptors have no identified antigens. The study's findings and limits: Placentae with villitis of unknown etiology showed clonal expansion, median clonality approximately 0.056 versus control 0.006 to 0.0065.

This was the immunoSEQ v4 assay. The table came from immunoSEQ multiplex PCR; TCRdb's copy has only in-frame clones and leaves some out. The sample lists roughly 2,000 clones; around 82% were seen once. Sequencing input: placental tissue containing maternal and fetal cells. The receptor source for this set is a human patient with villitis of unknown etiology; the placental T cells may come from both mother and fetus.

This rearrangement joins TRBV4-1 to TRBJ2-1; D remains unclear. V dropped 3 bases and J dropped 8 bases, with 14 bases sitting between them. This CDR3 region has 14 residues. Germline CDR1 reads MGHRA; CDR2 reads YSYEKL. The CDR3: CASSQPSSSDEQFF. The DNA of the CDR3 is TGCGCCAGCAGCCAGCCCTCATCGAGCGATGAGCAGTTCTTC.

The rearrangement uses TRBV4-3 and TRBJ2-2; 7 bases map to TRBD1. The V gene's germline CDR1 is LGHNA and CDR2 YSLEER. The CDR3 covers 16 residues. After removal of 1 base from V and 6 bases from J, the junction contained 8 bases not matched to a gene. CDR3 in DNA: TGCGCCAGCAGCCAAGGAACAGGGACAGTCGCCGGGGAGCTGTTTTTT. Amino acid sequence: CASSQGTGTVAGELFF.

The V call is TRBV6-7, the J call TRBJ2-1; D possibly corresponds to TRBD2 (5 bases). TRBV6-7 belongs to the ORF category, with a function that is uncertain. Trimming stripped 11 bases from V and 0 bases from J, with 8 bases between. This CDR3 region has 12 residues. The CDR3, as DNA: TGTGCCTCCCGGGACTCCTACAATGAGCAGTTCTTC. Amino acids: CASRDSYNEQFF.

The V gene is TRBV3-1 (or the pseudogene TRBV3-2), the J gene TRBJ2-6; D might be TRBD2 (6 bases). This CDR3 region has 14 residues. Trimming shortened V by 4 bases and J by 2 bases, and 6 bases separated the two germline ends. Germline V CDR1 and CDR2: LGHDT, YNNKEL (reference sequence). The CDR3 reads CASSRLAGANVLTF. The CDR3 DNA follows: TGTGCCAGCAGCCGACTAGCTGGGGCCAACGTCCTGACTTTC.

The V call is TRBV5-8, the J call TRBJ2-5; 7 bases align to TRBD1. The CDR3 totals 17 residues. Trimming at V came to 0 bases and at J to 7 bases, leaving 15 bases not matched to a gene. The V gene's germline CDR1 is SGHTS and CDR2 YDEGEE. In DNA, the CDR3 is TGTGCCAGCAGCTTGGTGGGGACCGGGACAGTTAACACGACCCAGTACTTC. It translates to CASSLVGTGTVNTTQYF.

The rearrangement uses TRBV29-1 and TRBJ1-1, with TRBD1 as a possible D gene (6 bases). The germline gives CDR1 SQVTM, CDR2 ANQGSEA. The CDR3 sequence is 12 residues long. CDR3 sequence: CSTQRGYTEAFF. The CDR3 DNA reads as TGCAGTACCCAAAGGGGGTACACTGAAGCTTTCTTT.

This clone was seen once. The rearrangement uses TRBV20-1 and TRBJ1-2; D may be TRBD1 (6 bases). Germline-derived CDR1 and CDR2 are DFQATT and SNEGSKA (reference sequence). Trimming stripped 3 bases from V and 3 bases from J, with 20 bases between. This CDR3 has 16 amino acids. CDR3 nucleotides: TGCAGTGCTAGTGGGTCGGGGGGGGCGGGCCACTATGGCTACACCTTC. Encoded protein: CSASGSGGAGHYGYTF.

The V and J genes are TRBV5-4 and TRBJ2-1, with D uncertain. The germline V gene has CDR1 SGHNT and CDR2 YYREEE (reference sequence). The V gene lost 5 bases and the J gene lost 2 bases, with 8 bases spanning the gap. The CDR3 runs 13 residues. CDR3 region: CASSRATYNEQFF. In DNA, the CDR3 is TGTGCCAGCAGTAGGGCTACCTACAATGAGCAGTTCTTC.

The J gene is TRBJ1-1, the V gene TRBV6-5; a possible D gene is TRBD1 (6 bases). The V end was cut by 5 bases, the J end by 1 base, with 11 bases between. The germline CDR1 and CDR2 sequences are MNHEY and SVGAGI. The length of the CDR3 is 14 residues. The CDR3 DNA reads as TGTGCCAGCAGTACCCGACAGGAGAACACTGAAGCTTTCTTT. Its translation is CASSTRQENTEAFF.

The chain couples TRBV12-3 or TRBV12-4 to TRBJ2-3, with 10 bases identical to TRBD2. The V and J ends lost 6 bases and 3 bases, in that order; junction bases with no gene match: 0. The CDR3 runs to 13 residues. CDR3 sequence (DNA): TGTGCCAGCAGGACTAGCGGGACAGATACGCAGTATTTT. Its translation is CASRTSGTDTQYF.

In this sample, this clone turned up once. The chain combines TRBV6-5 with TRBJ2-3; perhaps TRBD2 as D (5 bases). V lost 5 bases, J lost 0 bases, and 9 bases lay in between. CDR3 length: 14 residues. Germline-derived CDR1 and CDR2 are MNHEY and SVGAGI. CDR3 sequence reads: CASSKRHSTDTQYF. The CDR3 nucleotides are TGTGCCAGCAGTAAGCGGCATAGCACAGATACGCAGTATTTT.

J is TRBJ2-2 and V is TRBV28; D is unresolved. Trimming stripped 10 bases from V and 5 bases from J, with 11 bases between. From germline, CDR1 is MDHEN and CDR2 SYDVKM. The CDR3 runs to 12 residues. In nucleotides, the CDR3 is TGTGCCAACCGACTCAAGACCGGGGAGCTGTTTTTT. As protein: CANRLKTGELFF.

The chain links TRBV19 to TRBJ2-6; TRBD1 aligns across 7 bases. The CDR3 has 16 amino acids. Germline V lookup: CDR1 LNHDA, CDR2 SQIVND (reference sequence). Trimming removed 7 bases from V and 0 bases from J; junction bases left unmatched: 6. The CDR3, as DNA: TGTGCCAGTACCCCCGGACAGGCCTCTGGGGCCAACGTCCTGACTTTC. Translating it yields CASTPGQASGANVLTF.

The chain uses TRBV2 and TRBJ2-5; 12 nucleotides agree with TRBD2. This CDR3 is 14 amino acids long. V lost 6 bases and J lost 5; bases outside the gene matches: 4. The germline V gene has CDR1 SNHLY and CDR2 FYNNEI. Here the CDR3 reads CASSGLAGKETQYF. The CDR3 bases are TGTGCCAGCAGCGGACTAGCGGGAAAGGAGACCCAGTACTTC.

This chain links TRBV7-3 with TRBJ1-5, with 7 bases lining up with TRBD1. With 3 bases clipped from V and 6 bases from J, the junction kept 2 bases outside the gene matches. CDR1 SGHTA and CDR2 FQGTGA come from the germline V gene. The CDR3 covers 13 residues. The CDR3, as DNA: TGTGCCAGCAGCTTGGACAGGTTTCAGCCCCAGCATTTT. It specifies CASSLDRFQPQHF. Together with reference TRBV7-3 and TRBJ1-5, the CDR3 gives the full variable domain: GAGVSQTPSNKVTEKGKYVELRCDPISGHTALYWYRQSLGQGPEFLIYFQGTGAADDSGLPNDRFFAVRPEGSVSTLKIQRTERGDSAVYLCASSLDRFQPQHFGDGTRLSIL.

V and J are TRBV14 and TRBJ2-4; no clear D gene. Germline V gene sequence: CDR1 SGHDN, CDR2 FVKESK. The CDR3 covers 17 residues. Trimming removed 4 bases at V and 0 bases at J, with 16 bases between. CDR3: CASSPLFPPLAKNIQYF. The DNA for the CDR3 is TGTGCCAGCAGCCCCTTGTTTCCTCCACTAGCCAAAAACATTCAGTACTTC.

The chain combines TRBV10-3 with TRBJ2-1; 8 positions agree with TRBD2. The CDR3 spans 13 residues. The V gene end was trimmed by 4 bases and the J gene end by 10 bases; junction bases not matched to a gene: 6. Germline V CDR1 and CDR2: ENHRY, SYGVKD. In nucleotides, the CDR3 is TGTGCCATCAGTGTCCTCCTAGCGGGCGAGCAGTTCTTC. Translation: CAISVLLAGEQFF.

This clone showed up just once. V and J are TRBV7-9 and TRBJ1-1; D is uncertain. Germline values: CDR1 SEHNR, CDR2 FQNEAQ (reference sequence). The CDR3 is 15 amino acids. Trimming removed 4 bases from V and 0 bases from J, with 12 bases in between. The CDR3 DNA follows: TGTGCCAGCAGCTCATACTCGATGATGAACACTGAAGCTTTCTTT. Its protein is CASSSYSMMNTEAFF.

Notes on this clone: One end of the junction does not line up with germline, which may come from a read error. The V and J genes are TRBV9 and TRBJ2-7, with D tentatively TRBD2 (6 bases). Germline-derived CDR1 and CDR2 are SGDLS and YYNGEE. The CDR3 contains 11 residues. CDR3 sequence (DNA): TGCAAGCTGGGGGACTTCTACGAGCAGTACTTC. Residues: CKLGDFYEQYF.